Below, 25 T cell receptor beta chains from the same sample are listed, as sequenced in a study of shared clonotypes between healthy human individuals. Method: immunoSEQ multiplex PCR; TCRdb's copy keeps in-frame clones and lacks some. The sample has over 700,000 clones, 72% seen once. Sequencing was done on a sample of memory CD4+ T cells sorted from blood. The subset is: CD45RA-negative fraction. These receptor sequences come from a woman between 25 and 40 years old in good health.

The chain employs TRBV5-4 and TRBJ2-1; 10 positions agree with TRBD2. The CDR3 runs to 15 residues. Germline V lookup: CDR1 SGHNT, CDR2 YYREEE (reference sequence). V was clipped by 4 bases and J by 6 bases; unmatched bases: 7. The CDR3, as DNA: TGTGCCAGCAGCGGGGTGCTAGCGGGAGTCAATGAGCAGTTCTTC. It is translated as CASSGVLAGVNEQFF.

The sample holds a few counts of this clone. The rearrangement uses TRBV9 and TRBJ1-2; D is unclear. Trimming pared 6 bases from V and 8 bases from J, leaving 17 bases between. The CDR3 consists of 13 residues. Per germline, CDR1 SGDLS and CDR2 YYNGEE. The CDR3 here is CASTSPILGGYTF. In DNA, the CDR3 is TGTGCCAGCACCTCACCGATTTTGGGAGGCTACACCTTC.

V is TRBV5-4 and J is TRBJ2-3; D unclear. The ends were cut back, 4 bases at V and 5 bases at J, with 17 bases in the middle. Germline CDR1 is SGHNT and CDR2 is YYREEE (reference sequence). The CDR3 consists of 15 residues. CDR3 coding DNA: TGTGCCAGCAGCCCTCCCAGTGGCCTGATAGATACGCAGTATTTT. Its protein is CASSPPSGLIDTQYF.

DNA for the CDR3: TGTGCCAGCAGTTTTGACCGCGGCTACGAGCAGTACTTC. Translating gives CASSFDRGYEQYF. V and J are TRBV7-7 and TRBJ2-7; no clear D gene. V gave up 6 bases and J gave up 3 bases, with 12 bases separating them. The germline V gene encodes CDR1 SSHAT and CDR2 FNYEAQ (reference sequence). This CDR3 has 13 amino acids.

In this sample, this clone turned up once. Other nucleotide sequences from this sample produce the same CDR3. This chain links TRBV6-5 with TRBJ1-1; D ambiguous. In germline, CDR1 is MNHEY, CDR2 SVGAGI. This CDR3 comprises 11 residues. The V end lost 6 bases, the J end lost 5 bases, and 7 bases lay between the germline ends. CDR3 region: CASSRGTEAFF. The CDR3 nucleotides are TGTGCCAGCAGCCGTGGGACTGAAGCTTTCTTT.

Worth noting for this clone: Other DNA sequences in this specimen translate into the identical CDR3. This chain uses TRBV11-2 with TRBJ2-1, with D hard to call. The CDR3 is 16 amino acids. The V end lost 1 base, the J end lost 0 bases, and 10 bases lay between the germline ends. Germline V CDR1 and CDR2: SGHAT, FQNNGV. CDR3 bases: TGTGCCAGCAGCTTAGGGGCTCTAAGCTCCTACAATGAGCAGTTCTTC. It yields the protein CASSLGALSSYNEQFF.

V gene TRBV5-8 combines with J gene TRBJ1-5; a weak D match, TRBD1 (6 bases). The CDR3 has 12 amino acids. Germline V gene lookup returns CDR1 SGHTS and CDR2 YDEGEE. The V end was cut by 3 bases, the J end by 6 bases, with 7 bases between. The CDR3: CASSSTGQPQHF. CDR3 sequence (DNA): TGTGCCAGCAGCTCGACAGGTCAGCCCCAGCATTTT.

The J gene is TRBJ2-6, the V gene TRBV5-1, with 12 bases lining up with TRBD2. J lost 1 base, V lost 4 bases, and 9 bases had no gene match. From germline, CDR1 is SGHRS and CDR2 YFSETQ. The CDR3 spans 19 residues. Here the CDR3 DNA reads TGCGCCAGCAGCCCGAGGACTAGCGGGGCTATATCTGGGGCCAACGTCCTGACTTTC. This gives the protein CASSPRTSGAISGANVLTF.

The chain links TRBV7-9 to TRBJ1-2; TRBD1 agrees at 8 bases. The CDR3 extends over 13 amino acids. Germline V gene data show CDR1 as SEHNR and CDR2 as FQNEAQ (reference sequence). The J segment lost 13 bases and the V segment lost 5 bases, leaving 12 bases of the junction unmatched. The CDR3 coding sequence is TGTGCCAGCAGCGTGGACAGGGTGCCCCCAGGCACCTTC. Its translation is CASSVDRVPPGTF.

This clone was picked up one time. The chain joins TRBV4-1 to TRBJ1-4, with a possible D match to TRBD1 (5 bases). The length of the CDR3 is 18 residues. V gave up 1 base and J gave up 0 bases, with 15 bases separating them. From germline, CDR1 is MGHRA and CDR2 YSYEKL. The CDR3 DNA sequence: TGCGCCAGCAGCCAAGCCGGACATGGTACGGCAACTAATGAAAAACTGTTTTTT. It translates to CASSQAGHGTATNEKLFF.

V is TRBV2 and J is TRBJ2-6, with 14 nucleotides matching TRBD2. Trimming took 8 bases from V and 2 from J; bases not matched to a gene: 5. This CDR3 has 17 residues. Per germline, CDR1 SNHLY and CDR2 FYNNEI. CDR3 coding DNA: TGTGCCAGCGTGGGACTAGCGGGAGCTCCTGGGGCCAACGTCCTGACTTTC. It encodes CASVGLAGAPGANVLTF.

The chain recombines TRBV30 with TRBJ2-5; 9 nucleotides agree with TRBD1. J was trimmed by 9 bases and V by 4 bases; bases with no gene match: 12. The CDR3 sequence is 14 residues long. CDR1 GTSNPN and CDR2 SVGIG come from the germline V gene (reference sequence). The CDR3 is CAWTGQGWLKAQYF. CDR3 nucleotides: TGTGCCTGGACAGGACAGGGGTGGTTAAAGGCCCAGTACTTC.

The genes are TRBV10-2 and TRBJ2-7; possible D gene TRBD1, 6 bases. The germline gives CDR1 WSHSY, CDR2 SAAADI. This CDR3 comprises 16 residues. Deletions cut 8 bases from V and 1 base from J, with 21 bases between. The CDR3 DNA reads as TGCGCCAGCCCCGCGGTGCCGCAGGACAGATCCTACGAGCAGTACTTC. The encoded protein is CASPAVPQDRSYEQYF.

The V and J genes are TRBV5-4 and TRBJ1-3; D is uncertain. Germline V gives CDR1 SGHNT, CDR2 YYREEE (reference sequence). V was shortened by 1 base and J by 2 bases, with 7 bases between the two germline ends. The CDR3 is 14 amino acids. CDR3 region: CASSLYGAGNTIYF. The CDR3 bases are TGTGCCAGCAGCTTGTACGGTGCTGGAAACACCATATATTTT.

The sample holds one count of this clone. The chain's CDR3 is CASSLKLAGGVDTQYF. CDR3 in DNA: TGTGCCAGCAGCCTGAAACTAGCGGGAGGGGTAGATACGCAGTATTTT. This sequence joins TRBV7-2 and TRBJ2-3, with 13 bases lining up with TRBD2. The CDR3 runs to 16 residues. V gave up 5 bases and J gave up 5 bases; unmatched junction bases: 7. From germline, CDR1 is SGHTA and CDR2 FQGNSA.

The J gene is TRBJ1-4, the V gene TRBV28, with a tentative D call TRBD1 (5 bases). Germline V gene lookup returns CDR1 MDHEN and CDR2 SYDVKM. Between the trimmed V and J ends, which lost 5 bases and 7 bases, there was a span of 8 bases. The length of the CDR3 is 12 residues. CDR3 coding DNA: TGTGCCAGCAGTACCGGGGCTGAAAAACTGTTTTTT. Translation gives CASSTGAEKLFF.

The chain links TRBV2 to TRBJ1-4, with a weak D call TRBD1 (6 bases). The ends were cut back, 3 bases at V and 7 bases at J, with 15 bases in the middle. Germline loops: CDR1 SNHLY, CDR2 FYNNEI. The CDR3 is made up of 15 amino acids. CDR3 nucleotide sequence: TGTGCCAGCAGTGAGACAGGATCGAGGGGTGAAAAACTGTTTTTT. Translating gives CASSETGSRGEKLFF.

This clone was detected once. The chain couples TRBV21-1 to TRBJ1-5; TRBD1 is taken as the D call from the table, unchecked against the DNA. TRBV21-1 is tagged as a pseudogene. The CDR3 has 19 residues. The CDR3 coding sequence is TGTGCCACCAGTCCCGGGACAGGCTTGGAGGGGTATAGCAATCAGCCCCAGCATTTT. Translated, it gives CATSPGTGLEGYSNQPQHF.

CDR3 protein: CASNPIYQPQHF. The DNA for the CDR3 is TGTGCCAGCAACCCAATATATCAGCCCCAGCATTTT. The chain is built from TRBV28 and TRBJ1-5, with D hard to call. V lost 7 bases and J lost 5, with 9 bases in between. CDR1 MDHEN and CDR2 SYDVKM come from the germline V gene. The CDR3 is 12 residues long.

This chain links TRBV19 with TRBJ2-5, with 7 bases matching TRBD2. This CDR3 has 15 residues. Looked up from germline, CDR1 is LNHDA and CDR2 is SQIVND (reference sequence). J lost 2 bases, V lost 1 base, and 4 bases had no gene match. The CDR3 spells CASSIGASGQETQYF. The CDR3 DNA reads as TGTGCCAGTAGTATAGGCGCTAGCGGACAAGAGACCCAGTACTTC.

In its sample, this clone was seen once. The chain joins TRBV5-4 to TRBJ1-3; D is unresolved. Trimming stripped 1 base from V and 0 bases from J, with 8 bases between. Germline V lookup: CDR1 SGHNT, CDR2 YYREEE (reference sequence). The CDR3 runs to 15 residues. This chain's CDR3 is CASSLSVDSGNTIYF. The CDR3 DNA sequence: TGTGCCAGCAGCTTGTCAGTAGACTCTGGAAACACCATATATTTT. The full variable domain, with the rest looked up from reference TRBV5-4 and TRBJ1-3, is ETGVTQSPTHLIKTRGQQVTLRCSSQSGHNTVSWYQQALGQGPQFIFQYYREEENGRGNFPPRFSGLQFPNYSSELNVNALELDDSALYLCASSLSVDSGNTIYFGEGSWLTVV.

This clone was seen a few times. The chain is built from TRBV4-1 and TRBJ2-3, with 12 bases fitting TRBD2. The CDR3 extends over 19 amino acids. V shed 3 bases, J shed 3 bases, and the junction held 13 bases outside the gene matches. Germline V gene data show CDR1 as MGHRA and CDR2 as YSYEKL. This CDR3 reads CASSQRLAGDGSVTDTQYF. CDR3 coding DNA: TGCGCCAGCAGCCAGAGACTAGCGGGAGATGGGTCGGTGACAGATACGCAGTATTTT.

This clone was detected many times. The rearrangement joins TRBV29-1 to TRBJ2-7, with unresolved D. Deletions cut 5 bases from V and 6 bases from J, with 17 bases between. Per germline, CDR1 SQVTM and CDR2 ANQGSEA. The CDR3 is made up of 13 amino acids. The CDR3 coding sequence is TGCAGCGTTCGAGACGGGCAGTTATCCGAGCAGTACTTC. This gives the protein CSVRDGQLSEQYF.

The chain carries TRBV7-9 and TRBJ2-5; no definite D call. The end of the DNA is better explained by TRBJ2-7, so the J call may be wrong. The CDR3 consists of 11 residues. The germline V gene encodes CDR1 SEHNR and CDR2 FQNEAQ (reference sequence). CDR3 nucleotide sequence: TGTGCCAGCAGCTTATCCTACGAGCAGTACTTC. Encoded protein: CASSLSYEQYF.

The rearrangement joins TRBV6-5 to TRBJ2-7, with a tentative D call TRBD1 (5 bases). This CDR3 is built from 13 residues. The germline gives CDR1 MNHEY, CDR2 SVGAGI. The V and J ends lost 2 bases and 3 bases respectively, with 8 bases between them. CDR3 in amino acids: CASSYDSSYEQYF. For the CDR3, the DNA is TGTGCCAGCAGTTACGACAGTAGCTACGAGCAGTACTTC.